Listed below are T cell receptor beta chains from one sample, sequenced in a study of human T cells and chemical hapten exposure. TCRdb recomputed calls from the RACE reads with MiXCR, one row per CDR3 protein. The data show about 350,000 distinct CDR3 sequences, with approximately 5.8% seen just once and approximately 8.2% held by the top ten. This material consisted of whole blood, taken in connection with sensitization to the hapten diphenylcyclopropenone (DPC). The receptor set was obtained from a woman aged 18-30 years with alopecia areata. Some clones in this sample may be carry-over from other donors' samples. CDR3s include the opening cysteine and the closing phenylalanine or tryptophan. D genes are given only for firm matches. Clone sizes are given selectively: once, few, many, or a class where the clone is expanded.

-,TRBV3-1,TRBJ1-3,16,few,CASSQEGRLSGNTIYF,TGTGCCAGCAGCCAAGAAGGCCGGCTCTCTGGAAACACCATATATTTT
-,TRBV18,TRBJ2-3,13,many,CASSPLFGDTQYF,TGTGCCAGCTCACCACTCTTCGGAGATACGCAGTATTTT
-,TRBV20-1,TRBJ2-7,15,-,CSVPGTTRPGGEQYF,TGCAGTGTACCCGGGACAACCCGACCGGGAGGCGAGCAGTACTTC
-,TRBV6-2/TRBV6-3,TRBJ1-1,13,many,CASSLNSWAEAFF,TGTGCCAGCAGTCTCAACTCTTGGGCTGAAGCTTTCTTT
TRBD1,TRBV6-2/TRBV6-3,TRBJ1-2,14,-,CASSRTGMLYGYTF,TGTGCCAGCAGTCGGACAGGCATGCTCTATGGCTACACCTTC
-,TRBV7-7,TRBJ1-1,15,many,CASSPPRQMVTEAFF,TGTGCTAGCAGCCCCCCGCGACAGATGGTCACTGAAGCTTTCTTT
TRBD1,TRBV3-1,TRBJ2-3,16,-,CASSQEGSTGGKTQYF,TGTGCCAGCAGCCAAGAGGGGTCGACAGGGGGCAAAACGCAGTATTTT
-,TRBV7-2,TRBJ1-1,15,few,CASSLGPLLNTEAFF,TGTGCCAGCAGCTTAGGCCCTTTGTTGAACACTGAAGCTTTCTTT
-,TRBV25-1,TRBJ1-6,13,few,CASTGRDNSPLHF,TGTGCCAGCACAGGCAGAGATAATTCACCCCTCCACTTT
-,TRBV28,TRBJ1-5,15,many,CASSFADRNNQPQHF,TGTGCCAGCAGTTTCGCCGACAGGAACAATCAGCCCCAGCATTTT
TRBD1,TRBV6-2/TRBV6-3,TRBJ2-1,14,many,CATGQGVGGDEQFF,TGTGCCACCGGACAGGGGGTTGGTGGAGATGAGCAGTTCTTC
-,TRBV7-9,TRBJ1-5,14,-,CASSLDSSNQTQHF,TGTGCCAGCAGTCTAGACAGTAGCAATCAGACCCAGCATTTT
TRBD2,TRBV27,TRBJ2-3,15,many,CASSSGLAGTDTQYF,TGTGCCAGCAGCTCGGGACTAGCGGGCACAGATACGCAGTATTTT
-,TRBV6-5,TRBJ2-7,14,-,CASSPLSYAYEQYF,TGTGCCAGTTCACCCCTATCCTACGCCTACGAGCAGTACTTC
-,TRBV4-3,TRBJ2-3,17,many,CASSQDIGGTGGDTQYF,TGCGCCAGCAGCCAAGATATAGGCGGGACTGGGGGGGATACGCAGTATTTT
TRBD1,TRBV3-1,TRBJ1-4,18,few,CASSQGSIRDRGNEKLFF,TGTGCCAGCAGCCAAGGGTCCATTCGAGACAGGGGGAATGAAAAACTGTTTTTT
TRBD2,TRBV3-1,TRBJ2-1,18,many,CASSQETSGRSTYNEQFF,TGTGCCAGCAGCCAAGAGACTAGCGGGAGATCCACCTACAATGAGCAGTTCTTC
-,TRBV12-3/TRBV12-4,TRBJ1-2,12,-,CASSSLGLGYTF,TGTGCCAGCAGCTCCCTGGGTCTCGGCTACACCTTC
-,TRBV12-3/TRBV12-4,TRBJ2-7,15,many,CASSTQGGGLYEQYF,TGTGCCAGCAGCACCCAGGGTGGGGGGCTCTACGAGCAGTACTTC
TRBD2,TRBV20-1,TRBJ2-3,18,many,CSALGASGAYTAVDTQYF,TGCAGTGCTCTAGGTGCTAGCGGGGCCTATACGGCCGTTGATACGCAGTATTTT
TRBD1,TRBV6-5,TRBJ1-1,18,many,CASSYSRTGDFINTEAFF,TGTGCCAGCAGTTACTCGAGGACAGGGGATTTCATTAACACTGAAGCTTTCTTT
-,TRBV5-1,TRBJ1-5,14,many,CASRLDISNQPQHF,TGCGCCAGCAGACTTGACATTAGCAATCAGCCCCAGCATTTT
TRBD1,TRBV7-8,TRBJ2-7,16,few,CASSYQGQEYSYEQYF,TGTGCCAGCAGCTATCAGGGACAGGAGTATTCCTACGAGCAGTACTTC
TRBD1,TRBV20-1,TRBJ1-1,14,-,CSAQIGTANTEAFF,TGCAGTGCCCAGATTGGGACAGCGAACACTGAAGCTTTCTTT
-,TRBV7-9,TRBJ2-5,14,few,CASSRTTVQETQYF,TGTGCCAGCAGTAGAACGACAGTCCAAGAGACCCAGTACTTC
-,TRBV5-4,TRBJ1-1,13,many,CASSLAGKTEAFF,TGTGCCAGCAGCTTGGCAGGGAAGACTGAAGCTTTCTTT
-,TRBV25-1,TRBJ2-6,15,-,CASSESGAGANVLTF,TGTGCCAGCAGTGAATCGGGGGCTGGGGCCAACGTCCTGACTTTC